This TCR beta chain emerged from a study of naive and memory T cell subsets. Broader study findings: The RNA method is potentially sensitive to activation and differentiation changes.

Germline CDR1 is SGHTA and CDR2 is FQGTGA. The V and J ends lost 4 bases and 2 bases respectively, with 14 bases between them. This CDR3 has 15 amino acids. The SP2 primer and nested alpha and beta constant region primers amplified ligated cDNA in four rounds. Alpha and beta constant region primers primed reverse transcription for blood and skin samples. TCRdb passed the 5' RACE reads through MiXCR, listing each CDR3 protein once. The sample records around 56,000 distinct CDR3 sequences, about 8.3% being singletons. This clonotype was detected a few times. What it binds is unknown. A UMI-containing oligonucleotide was joined by 3' ligation to the TCR cDNA template. Adult healthy volunteers gave 2.5 ml peripheral blood for whole-blood RNA. Unsorted total RNA, about 1 to 1000 ng, was DNase treated before reverse transcription.

The sequence derives from a female donor in good health. The chain combines TRBV7-3 with TRBJ1-1, with unresolved D. CDR3 sequence (DNA): TGTGCCAGCAGCTCCGATGGAGGGATAAACACTGAAGCTTTCTTT. Translated, it gives CASSSDGGINTEAFF.